A selection of T cell receptor beta chains follows, all from one sample in a study of T cells and copy number aberrations in small-cell lung cancer. The data were produced by immunoSEQ multiplex PCR, yet TCRdb's version contains in-frame clones alone and is incomplete. Among over a thousand clones listed, roughly 83% were seen once. The material sequenced was tumor tissue. The source is a man between 60 and 75 years old with small cell lung cancer. Both conserved end residues are part of each CDR3. D genes are given only for firm matches. Size is stated for part of the rows, as once, few or many counts, or as a class when the clone is expanded.

D gene	V gene	J gene	clone size	CDR3 protein	CDR3 DNA
-	TRBV28	TRBJ1-1	-	CASRTLQGMDFF	TGTGCCAGCAGGACCCTACAGGGAATGGATTTCTTT
TRBD2	TRBV7-2	TRBJ2-5	-	CASSGEGLETQYF	TGTGCCAGCAGCGGGGAGGGTCTTGAGACCCAGTACTTC
TRBD1	TRBV30	TRBJ2-5	once	CAWSRGLEETQYF	TGTGCCTGGAGCAGGGGGTTGGAAGAGACCCAGTACTTC
-	TRBV5-4	TRBJ1-1	once	CASSLPGLFTEAFF	TGTGCCAGCAGCTTGCCCGGTCTGTTCACTGAAGCTTTCTTT
-	TRBV2	TRBJ1-4	-	CASSAGRANEKLFF	TGTGCCAGCAGTGCCGGCAGAGCGAATGAAAAACTGTTTTTT
TRBD1	TRBV2	TRBJ1-1	-	CASRDRAGGTEAFF	TGTGCCAGCAGAGACAGGGCGGGGGGCACTGAAGCTTTCTTT
-	TRBV19	TRBJ1-1	-	CASSIARGNTEAFF	TGTGCCAGTAGTATAGCCAGGGGGAACACTGAAGCTTTCTTT
-	TRBV13	TRBJ2-3	-	CASSLRDPTDTQYF	TGTGCCAGCAGCCTCCGGGACCCCACAGATACGCAGTATTTT
-	TRBV15	TRBJ1-2	-	CATSRMRDYGYTF	TGTGCCACCAGCAGAATGAGGGATTACGGCTACACCTTC
-	TRBV2	TRBJ1-2	-	CASSGDNLYGYTF	TGTGCCAGCAGCGGCGACAACCTGTATGGCTACACCTTC
-	TRBV18	TRBJ2-2	-	CASSPPSNTGELFF	TGTGCCAGCTCACCACCCAGTAACACCGGGGAGCTGTTTTTT
-	TRBV7-8	TRBJ1-2	-	CASSLEGGGSRAGYTF	TGTGCCAGCAGCTTAGAAGGTGGAGGCAGTCGGGCTGGCTACACCTTC
-	TRBV4-1	TRBJ1-2	-	CASSQESRRGAGYTF	TGCGCCAGCAGCCAAGAATCCCGTCGGGGGGCTGGCTACACCTTC
-	TRBV9	TRBJ2-3	once	CASSVYGDTQYF	TGTGCCAGCAGCGTGTACGGAGATACGCAGTATTTT
-	TRBV5-5	TRBJ1-1	-	CASSRMEAGDEAFF	TGTGCCAGCAGCCGGATGGAGGCAGGAGATGAAGCTTTCTTT
-	TRBV11-2	TRBJ2-1	-	CASSLKQRQFF	TGTGCCAGCAGCCTTAAGCAAAGGCAGTTCTTC
TRBD1	TRBV4-3	TRBJ2-1	-	CASSQQGGRNNEQFF	TGCGCCAGCAGCCAACAAGGGGGCCGGAACAATGAGCAGTTCTTC
-	TRBV19	TRBJ2-7	-	CASSMSSYEQYF	TGTGCCAGTAGTATGTCGTCCTACGAGCAGTACTTC
-	TRBV20-1	TRBJ2-1	-	CSAKLVFEQFF	TGCAGTGCTAAGCTAGTTTTTGAGCAGTTCTTC
-	TRBV4-3	TRBJ1-6	-	CASSQDAYNSPLHF	TGCGCCAGCAGCCAAGATGCGTATAATTCACCCCTCCACTTT
-	TRBV7-2	TRBJ1-2	-	CASSAGTVGYTF	TGTGCCAGCAGCGCAGGAACGGTTGGCTACACCTTC
-	TRBV6-5	TRBJ1-1	-	CASRNLGPNTEAFF	TGTGCCAGCAGAAACCTGGGGCCGAACACTGAAGCTTTCTTT
TRBD2	TRBV6-5	TRBJ2-1	-	CASSFGGSGNEQFF	TGTGCCAGCAGTTTTGGCGGGAGCGGAAATGAGCAGTTCTTC
-	TRBV18	TRBJ1-2	-	CASSPPGGLGYTF	TGTGCCAGCTCACCACCTGGTGGGTTGGGCTACACCTTC
TRBD2	TRBV18	TRBJ2-5	-	CASSPTSGGGQETQYF	TGTGCCAGCTCACCGACAAGCGGGGGGGGACAAGAGACCCAGTACTTC
-	TRBV11-3	TRBJ2-7	-	CASLPTPNSYEQYF	TGTGCCAGTCTACCCACGCCAAACTCCTACGAGCAGTACTTC
-	TRBV5-1	TRBJ2-2	-	CASSPAPLGARTGELFF	TGCGCCAGCAGCCCGGCCCCGTTGGGGGCGCGCACCGGGGAGCTGTTTTTT
-	TRBV12-5	TRBJ1-5	-	CASSPWGVYNQPQHF	TGTGCTAGTTCCCCATGGGGGGTATACAATCAGCCCCAGCATTTT
TRBD1	TRBV27	TRBJ2-3	-	CATGILTGSADTQYF	TGTGCCACCGGTATTTTGACAGGGTCGGCAGATACGCAGTATTTT
-	TRBV9	TRBJ1-1	-	CASSVGGMMNTEAFF	TGTGCCAGCAGCGTCGGCGGGATGATGAACACTGAAGCTTTCTTT
-	TRBV10-3	TRBJ2-7	few	CAISEEGDEQYF	TGTGCCATCAGCGAAGAGGGGGACGAGCAGTACTTC
-	TRBV5-6	TRBJ1-1	-	CASSPGPRGRNTEAFF	TGTGCCAGCAGCCCGGGACCCAGGGGAAGGAACACTGAAGCTTTCTTT
-	TRBV5-8	TRBJ1-1	large	CASSFPQNTEAFF	TGTGCCAGCAGCTTCCCACAGAACACTGAAGCTTTCTTT
-	TRBV29-1	TRBJ2-1	-	CSVERPGTRSRLAYNEQFF	TGCAGCGTTGAACGCCCGGGGACCCGCTCTAGGTTGGCCTACAATGAGCAGTTCTTC
TRBD1	TRBV5-4	TRBJ2-5	-	CASSKGQSKETQYF	TGTGCCAGCAGCAAGGGACAGTCAAAAGAGACCCAGTACTTC
-	TRBV7-2	TRBJ2-5	-	CTSSLSETQYF	TGTACCAGCAGCTTATCTGAGACCCAGTACTTC
-	TRBV30	TRBJ2-5	-	CAWSPDSQETQYF	TGTGCCTGGAGTCCCGACAGCCAAGAGACCCAGTACTTC